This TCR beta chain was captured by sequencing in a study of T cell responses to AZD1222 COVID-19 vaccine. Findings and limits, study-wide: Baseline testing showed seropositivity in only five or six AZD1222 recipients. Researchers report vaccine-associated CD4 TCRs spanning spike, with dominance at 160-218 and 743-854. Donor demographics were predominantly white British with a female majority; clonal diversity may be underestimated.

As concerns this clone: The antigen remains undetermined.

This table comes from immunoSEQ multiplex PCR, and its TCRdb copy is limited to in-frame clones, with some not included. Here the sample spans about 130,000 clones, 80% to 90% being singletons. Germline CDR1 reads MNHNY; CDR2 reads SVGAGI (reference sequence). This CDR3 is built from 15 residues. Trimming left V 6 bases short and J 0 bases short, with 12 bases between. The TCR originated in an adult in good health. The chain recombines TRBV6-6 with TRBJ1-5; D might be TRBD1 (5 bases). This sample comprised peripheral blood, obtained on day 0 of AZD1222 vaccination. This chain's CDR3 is CASRGTGYSNQPQHF. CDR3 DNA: TGTGCCAGCAGGGGGACGGGCTATAGCAATCAGCCCCAGCATTTT.